These T cell receptor beta chains were read from a single sample in a study of beta chain features in type 1 diabetes. Some clones are missing from TCRdb's copy, which holds only in-frame ones; the method was immunoSEQ multiplex PCR. The top ten clones hold 0.02% to 0.025% of a sample with some 900,000 clones, roughly a sixth of them seen once. The sequencing sample was made of naive CD4+ T cells from blood. These receptors were taken from a woman aged 18-35 years in good health. Each CDR3 is given with its conserved first and last residue. The D gene is left open where the match is weak. Expanded clones get a size class; other rows say once, few or many, or leave the size out.

abundance: few
d_gene: TRBD2
v_gene: TRBV7-2
j_gene: TRBJ2-7
CDR3aa: CASSKLAGSSYEQYF
CDR3nt: TGTGCCAGCAGCAAACTAGCGGGGAGCTCCTACGAGCAGTACTTC

abundance: .
d_gene: TRBD2
v_gene: TRBV2
j_gene: TRBJ2-3
CDR3aa: CASSGGLAGSTDTQYF
CDR3nt: TGTGCCAGCAGTGGGGGGCTAGCGGGCAGCACAGATACGCAGTATTTT

abundance: few
d_gene: .
v_gene: TRBV10-2
j_gene: TRBJ2-5
CDR3aa: CASRNRDSWYQETQYF
CDR3nt: TGCGCCAGCAGAAACAGGGACTCTTGGTACCAAGAGACCCAGTACTTC

abundance: few
d_gene: .
v_gene: TRBV7-2
j_gene: TRBJ2-2
CDR3aa: CASRGVNANTGELFF
CDR3nt: TGTGCCAGCAGGGGGGTCAACGCGAACACCGGGGAGCTGTTTTTT

abundance: few
d_gene: TRBD2
v_gene: TRBV5-4
j_gene: TRBJ2-1
CDR3aa: CASSPSLAGTYNEQFF
CDR3nt: TGTGCCAGCAGCCCCTCTTTAGCGGGGACCTACAATGAGCAGTTCTTC

abundance: few
d_gene: .
v_gene: TRBV2
j_gene: TRBJ2-7
CDR3aa: CASSPRRAHEQYF
CDR3nt: TGTGCCAGCAGTCCCCGGAGGGCCCACGAGCAGTACTTC

abundance: few
d_gene: .
v_gene: TRBV6-5
j_gene: TRBJ2-7
CDR3aa: CASRSSYEQYF
CDR3nt: TGTGCCAGCAGGAGCTCCTACGAGCAGTACTTC

abundance: .
d_gene: TRBD2
v_gene: TRBV29-1
j_gene: TRBJ2-1
CDR3aa: CSVRGYSGSIDEQFF
CDR3nt: TGCAGCGTCCGGGGATATAGCGGGAGTATTGATGAGCAGTTCTTC

abundance: few
d_gene: .
v_gene: TRBV11-3
j_gene: TRBJ2-1
CDR3aa: CASSLGSNNEQFF
CDR3nt: TGTGCCAGCAGCCTCGGGTCGAACAATGAGCAGTTCTTC

abundance: few
d_gene: TRBD1
v_gene: TRBV19
j_gene: TRBJ1-5
CDR3aa: CASSSHRGTNQPQHF
CDR3nt: TGTGCCAGTAGTTCTCACAGGGGAACCAATCAGCCCCAGCATTTT

abundance: few
d_gene: .
v_gene: TRBV2
j_gene: TRBJ2-1
CDR3aa: CASKELWNEQFF
CDR3nt: TGTGCCAGCAAAGAGCTATGGAATGAGCAGTTCTTC

abundance: .
d_gene: TRBD1
v_gene: TRBV5-1
j_gene: TRBJ2-7
CDR3aa: CASSGGQGYEQYF
CDR3nt: TGCGCCAGCAGCGGGGGACAGGGCTACGAGCAGTACTTC

abundance: many
d_gene: .
v_gene: TRBV9
j_gene: TRBJ2-2
CDR3aa: CASSVAAGELFF
CDR3nt: TGTGCCAGCAGCGTAGCGGCCGGGGAGCTGTTTTTT

abundance: .
d_gene: .
v_gene: TRBV9
j_gene: TRBJ2-7
CDR3aa: CASSKYGDEQYF
CDR3nt: TGTGCCAGCAGCAAGTACGGGGACGAGCAGTACTTC

abundance: .
d_gene: TRBD2
v_gene: TRBV28
j_gene: TRBJ2-1
CDR3aa: CASSLYGTSGSYEQFF
CDR3nt: TGTGCCAGCAGTTTGTACGGGACTAGCGGGAGCTATGAGCAGTTCTTC

abundance: few
d_gene: .
v_gene: TRBV7-3
j_gene: TRBJ2-3
CDR3aa: CASSLGGAADTQYF
CDR3nt: TGTGCCAGCAGCTTAGGGGGCGCCGCAGATACGCAGTATTTT

abundance: .
d_gene: .
v_gene: TRBV28
j_gene: TRBJ2-5
CDR3aa: CASSQAPQETQYF
CDR3nt: TGTGCCAGCAGCCAGGCGCCCCAAGAGACCCAGTACTTC

abundance: few
d_gene: TRBD2
v_gene: TRBV7-2
j_gene: TRBJ2-3
CDR3aa: CASSLMGLAGGPTDTQYF
CDR3nt: TGTGCCAGCAGCTTAATGGGACTAGCGGGAGGGCCGACAGATACGCAGTATTTT

abundance: .
d_gene: .
v_gene: TRBV19
j_gene: TRBJ1-3
CDR3aa: CASSRQLSGNTIYF
CDR3nt: TGTGCCAGTAGTCGACAGTTATCCGGAAACACCATATATTTT

abundance: .
d_gene: .
v_gene: TRBV4-3
j_gene: TRBJ1-2
CDR3aa: CASSFMQGLGYTF
CDR3nt: TGCGCCAGCAGCTTTATGCAGGGTCTTGGCTACACCTTC